This T cell receptor (beta chain) was captured in a study of T-cell memory formation after mild COVID-19. The CDR3 length is 13 residues. Germline values: CDR1 SGHRS, CDR2 YFSETQ. V was cut by 4 bases and J by 2 bases, with 10 bases left in between. This clonotype was seen more than once but under ten times. As yet, its antigen is unknown. One entry per CDR3 protein results from TCRdb running MiXCR on the 5' RACE reads. The repertoire has hundreds of thousands of distinct CDR3 sequences, roughly 20% of them found once; the top ten carry around 12%. Study observations and caveats: Pre-infection memory carried some responding clones, suggesting that cross-reactive memory joined. Nothing confirmed that second-wave clones peaking on day 37 were specific for SARS-CoV-2. For contracting clones, CD4+ ones sat mainly in CM and EM, CD8+ in EMRA.

V gene TRBV5-1 combines with J gene TRBJ2-7, with D perhaps TRBD2 (6 bases). The clonotype comes from an adult woman who had mild COVID-19 (a few samples of this study predate the infection). Cell type and time point are not known. The sample was PBMCs or a T cell subset sorted from them (not recorded which). The CDR3 bases are TGCGCCAGCAGCGCTGGAGGGCCCTACGAGCAGTACTTC. Amino acid sequence: CASSAGGPYEQYF.